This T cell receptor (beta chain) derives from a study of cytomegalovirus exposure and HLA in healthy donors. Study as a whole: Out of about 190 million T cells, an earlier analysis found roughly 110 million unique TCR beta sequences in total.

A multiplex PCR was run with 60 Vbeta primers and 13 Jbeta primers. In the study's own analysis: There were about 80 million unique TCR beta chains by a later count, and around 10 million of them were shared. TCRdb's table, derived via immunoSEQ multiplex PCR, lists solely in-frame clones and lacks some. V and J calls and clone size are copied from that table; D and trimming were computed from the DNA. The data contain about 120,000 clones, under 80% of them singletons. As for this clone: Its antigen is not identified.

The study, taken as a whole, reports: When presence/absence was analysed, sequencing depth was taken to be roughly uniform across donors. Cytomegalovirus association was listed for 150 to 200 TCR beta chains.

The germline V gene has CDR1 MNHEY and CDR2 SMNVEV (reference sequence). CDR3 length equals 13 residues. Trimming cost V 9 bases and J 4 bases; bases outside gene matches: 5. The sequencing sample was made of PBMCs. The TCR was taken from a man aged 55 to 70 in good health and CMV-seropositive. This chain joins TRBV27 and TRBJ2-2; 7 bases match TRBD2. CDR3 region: CASGGRGTGELFF. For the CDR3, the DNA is TGTGCCAGTGGCGGGAGAGGCACCGGGGAGCTGTTTTTT.